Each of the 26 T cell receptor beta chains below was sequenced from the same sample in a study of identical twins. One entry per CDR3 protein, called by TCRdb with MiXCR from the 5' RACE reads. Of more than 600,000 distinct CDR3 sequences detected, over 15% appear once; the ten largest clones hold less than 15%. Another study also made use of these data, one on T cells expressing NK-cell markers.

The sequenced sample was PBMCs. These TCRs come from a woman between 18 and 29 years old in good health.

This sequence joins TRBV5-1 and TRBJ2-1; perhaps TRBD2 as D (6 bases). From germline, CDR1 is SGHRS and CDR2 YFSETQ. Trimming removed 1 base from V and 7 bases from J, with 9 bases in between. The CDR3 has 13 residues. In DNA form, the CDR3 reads TGCGCCAGCAGCTTGACACTAGCTAATGAGCAGTTCTTC. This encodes CASSLTLANEQFF.

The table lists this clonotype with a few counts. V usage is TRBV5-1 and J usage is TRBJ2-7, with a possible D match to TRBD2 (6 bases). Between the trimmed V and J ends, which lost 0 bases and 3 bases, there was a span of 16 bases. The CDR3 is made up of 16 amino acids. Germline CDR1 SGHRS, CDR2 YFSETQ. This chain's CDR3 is CASSLAAGLGYYEQYF. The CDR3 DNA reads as TGCGCCAGCAGCTTGGCCGCGGGGTTAGGCTACTACGAGCAGTACTTC.

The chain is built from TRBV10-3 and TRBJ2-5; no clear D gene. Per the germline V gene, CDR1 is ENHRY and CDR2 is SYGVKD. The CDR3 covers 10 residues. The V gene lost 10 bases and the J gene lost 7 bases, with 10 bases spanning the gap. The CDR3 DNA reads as TGTGCCAACCGCGTGGGGACCCAGTACTTC. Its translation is CANRVGTQYF.

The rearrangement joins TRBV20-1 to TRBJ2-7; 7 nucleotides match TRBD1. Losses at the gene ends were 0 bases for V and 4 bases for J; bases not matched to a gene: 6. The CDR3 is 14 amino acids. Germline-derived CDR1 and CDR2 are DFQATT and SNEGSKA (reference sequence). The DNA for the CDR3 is TGCAGTGCTAGAGACCCGGCACAGGGGTACGAGCAGTACTTC. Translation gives CSARDPAQGYEQYF.

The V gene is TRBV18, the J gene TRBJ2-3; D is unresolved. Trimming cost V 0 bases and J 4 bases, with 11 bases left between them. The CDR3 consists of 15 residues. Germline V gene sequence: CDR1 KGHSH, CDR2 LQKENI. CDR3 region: CASSPPLAVPDTQYF. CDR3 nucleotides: TGTGCCAGCTCACCACCCTTAGCCGTCCCAGATACGCAGTATTTT.

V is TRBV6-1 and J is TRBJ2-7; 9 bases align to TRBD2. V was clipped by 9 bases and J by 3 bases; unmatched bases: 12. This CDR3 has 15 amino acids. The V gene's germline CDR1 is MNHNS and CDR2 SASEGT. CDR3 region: CASNRYSSGNYEQYF. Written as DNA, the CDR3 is TGTGCCAGTAACCGTTACTCTAGCGGGAACTACGAGCAGTACTTC.

CDR3 bases: TGTGCCAGCAGCGTAGCGGGGGGTTACCCTGAAGCTTTCTTT. This translates into CASSVAGGYPEAFF. V usage is TRBV9 and J usage is TRBJ1-1, with D tentatively TRBD1 (5 bases). The germline CDR1 and CDR2 sequences are SGDLS and YYNGEE. V lost 0 bases and J 6 bases, leaving 12 bases between the germline ends. CDR3 length: 14 residues.

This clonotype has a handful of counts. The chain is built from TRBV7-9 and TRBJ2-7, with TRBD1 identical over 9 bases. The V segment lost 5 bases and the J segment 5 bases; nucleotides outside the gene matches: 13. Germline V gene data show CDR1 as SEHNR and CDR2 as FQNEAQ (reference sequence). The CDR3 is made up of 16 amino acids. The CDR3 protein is CASSQRLGTGNDEQYF. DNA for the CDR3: TGTGCCAGCAGCCAGAGGCTCGGGACAGGGAATGACGAGCAGTACTTC.

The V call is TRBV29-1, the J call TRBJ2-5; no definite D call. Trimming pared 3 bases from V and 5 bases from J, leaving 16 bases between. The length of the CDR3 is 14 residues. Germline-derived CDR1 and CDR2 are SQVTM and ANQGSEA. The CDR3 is CSVDYTGPRETQYF. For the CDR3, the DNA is TGCAGCGTTGATTATACCGGGCCGCGGGAGACCCAGTACTTC.

CDR3 residues: CASSLRGRPDTQYF. The CDR3 coding sequence is TGTGCCAGCAGCTTAAGGGGGCGCCCAGATACGCAGTATTTT. The chain is built from TRBV5-6 and TRBJ2-3, with 7 nucleotides matching TRBD1. V shed 2 bases and J 4 bases; nucleotides not matched to a gene: 4. Looked up from germline, CDR1 is SGHDT and CDR2 is YYEEEE. The CDR3 loop spans 14 amino acids.

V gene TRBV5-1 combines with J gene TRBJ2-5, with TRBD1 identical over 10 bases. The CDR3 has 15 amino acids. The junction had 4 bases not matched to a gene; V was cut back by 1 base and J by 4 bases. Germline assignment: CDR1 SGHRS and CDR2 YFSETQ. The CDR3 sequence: CASSLRRDRGETQYF. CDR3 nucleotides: TGCGCCAGCAGCTTGCGTCGGGACAGGGGAGAGACCCAGTACTTC.

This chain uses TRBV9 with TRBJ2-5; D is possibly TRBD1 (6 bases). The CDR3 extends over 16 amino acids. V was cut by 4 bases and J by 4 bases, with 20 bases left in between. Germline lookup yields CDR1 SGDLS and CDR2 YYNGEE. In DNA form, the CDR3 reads TGTGCCAGCAGCACCCCCGGGACACCCGAGAGAGAGACCCAGTACTTC. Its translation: CASSTPGTPERETQYF.

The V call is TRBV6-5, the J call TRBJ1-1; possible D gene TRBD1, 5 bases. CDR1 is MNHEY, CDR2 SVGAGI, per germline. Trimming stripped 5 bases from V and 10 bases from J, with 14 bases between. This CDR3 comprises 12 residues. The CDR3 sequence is CASSTGFGGAFF. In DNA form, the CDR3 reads TGTGCCAGCAGTACAGGCTTCGGCGGAGCTTTCTTT.

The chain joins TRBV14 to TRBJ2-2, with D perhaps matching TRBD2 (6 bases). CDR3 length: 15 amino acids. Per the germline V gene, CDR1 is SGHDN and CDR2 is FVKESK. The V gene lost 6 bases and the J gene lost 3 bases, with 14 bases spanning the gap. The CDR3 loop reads CASSRTGGYTGELFF. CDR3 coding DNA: TGTGCCAGCAGTCGAACCGGGGGATACACCGGGGAGCTGTTTTTT.

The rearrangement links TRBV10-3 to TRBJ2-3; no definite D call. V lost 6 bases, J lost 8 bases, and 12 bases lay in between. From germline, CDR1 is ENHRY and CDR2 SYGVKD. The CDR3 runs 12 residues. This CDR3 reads CAISVIQSTQYF. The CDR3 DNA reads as TGTGCCATCAGCGTAATTCAGAGTACGCAGTATTTT.

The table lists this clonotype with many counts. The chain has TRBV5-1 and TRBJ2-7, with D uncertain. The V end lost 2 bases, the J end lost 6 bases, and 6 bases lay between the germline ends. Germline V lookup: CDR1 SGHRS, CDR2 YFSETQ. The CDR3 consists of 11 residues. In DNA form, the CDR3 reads TGCGCCAGCAGCTTAGACTCCGAGCAGTACTTC. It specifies CASSLDSEQYF.

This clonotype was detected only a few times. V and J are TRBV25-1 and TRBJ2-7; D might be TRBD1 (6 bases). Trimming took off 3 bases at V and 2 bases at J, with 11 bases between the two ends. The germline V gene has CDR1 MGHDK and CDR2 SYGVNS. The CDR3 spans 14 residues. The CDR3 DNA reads TGTGCCAGCAGTGACAGCAGGGGCCCCTACGAGCAGTACTTC. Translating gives CASSDSRGPYEQYF.

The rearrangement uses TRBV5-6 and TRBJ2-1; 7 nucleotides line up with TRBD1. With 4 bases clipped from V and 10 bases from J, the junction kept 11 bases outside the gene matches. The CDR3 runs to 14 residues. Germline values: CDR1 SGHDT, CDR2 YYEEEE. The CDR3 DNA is TGTGCCAGCAGCAGGGGACAGAGCTTTAAAGAGCAGTTCTTC. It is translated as CASSRGQSFKEQFF.

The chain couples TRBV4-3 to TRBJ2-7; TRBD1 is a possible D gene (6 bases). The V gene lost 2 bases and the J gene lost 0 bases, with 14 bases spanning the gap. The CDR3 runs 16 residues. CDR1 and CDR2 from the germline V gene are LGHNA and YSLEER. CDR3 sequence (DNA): TGCGCCAGCAGCCAACATGGGACACCCAGCTCCTACGAGCAGTACTTC. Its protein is CASSQHGTPSSYEQYF.

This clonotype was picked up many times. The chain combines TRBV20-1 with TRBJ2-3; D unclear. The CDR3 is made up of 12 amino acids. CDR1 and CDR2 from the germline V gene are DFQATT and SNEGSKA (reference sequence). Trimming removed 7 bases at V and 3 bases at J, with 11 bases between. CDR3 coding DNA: TGCAGTGTTGGGTACCGAACAGATACGCAGTATTTT. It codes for CSVGYRTDTQYF.

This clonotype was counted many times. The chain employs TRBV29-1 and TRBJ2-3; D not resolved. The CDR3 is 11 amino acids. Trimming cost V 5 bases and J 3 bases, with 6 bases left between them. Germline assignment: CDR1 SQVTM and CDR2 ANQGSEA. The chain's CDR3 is CSVRPTDTQYF. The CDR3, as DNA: TGCAGCGTTCGACCAACAGATACGCAGTATTTT.

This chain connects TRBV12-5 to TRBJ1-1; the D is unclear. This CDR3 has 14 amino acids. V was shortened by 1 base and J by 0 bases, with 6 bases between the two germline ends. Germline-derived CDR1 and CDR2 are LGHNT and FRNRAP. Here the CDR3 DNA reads TGTGCTAGTGGTTTGGAGGGCCTGAACACTGAAGCTTTCTTT. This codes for CASGLEGLNTEAFF.

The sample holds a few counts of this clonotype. Here the CDR3 reads CSVETGELGTDTQYF. The DNA of the CDR3 is TGCAGTGTCGAAACGGGCGAGCTGGGCACAGATACGCAGTATTTT. The chain has TRBV20-1 and TRBJ2-3; no clear D. In germline, CDR1 is DFQATT, CDR2 SNEGSKA (reference sequence). V was trimmed by 7 bases and J by 1 base, leaving 18 bases between them. CDR3 length: 15 amino acids.

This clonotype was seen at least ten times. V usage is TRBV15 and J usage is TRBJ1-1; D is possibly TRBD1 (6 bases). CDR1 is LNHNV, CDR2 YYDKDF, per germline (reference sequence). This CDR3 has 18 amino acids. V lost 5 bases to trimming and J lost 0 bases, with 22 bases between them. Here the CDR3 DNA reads TGTGCCACCAGCTCACAATTCCTTAACAGGGACATGAACACTGAAGCTTTCTTT. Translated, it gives CATSSQFLNRDMNTEAFF.

Written as DNA, the CDR3 is TGTGCCAGCAGCCAGTCCGACAGCGCAGATACGCAGTATTTT. Translated: CASSQSDSADTQYF. The chain links TRBV3-1 to TRBJ2-3; a possible D gene is TRBD1 (5 bases). The CDR3 is made up of 14 amino acids. V was shortened by 3 bases and J by 4 bases, with 11 bases between the two germline ends. Germline CDR1 reads LGHDT; CDR2 reads YNNKEL (reference sequence).

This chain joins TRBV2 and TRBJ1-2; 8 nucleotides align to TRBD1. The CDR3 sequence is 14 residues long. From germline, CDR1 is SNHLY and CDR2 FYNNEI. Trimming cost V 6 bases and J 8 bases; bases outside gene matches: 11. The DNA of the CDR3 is TGTGCCAGCAGAGTTTTCAGGGGGCGACGGGGCTACACCTTC. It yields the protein CASRVFRGRRGYTF.